Below are 27 T cell receptor beta chains sequenced from a single sample in a study of CD8 T cells in ankylosing spondylitis. TCRdb called the 5' RACE reads again in MiXCR, with one record for every CDR3 protein. The table includes 80,000 to 100,000 distinct CDR3 sequences, around 10% detected once. The sample comprised blood, either unsorted or a sorted T cell fraction (not recorded which). The receptors stem from a male donor with ankylosing spondylitis or in good health (not recorded which).

This clonotype has only a few counts. V and J are TRBV20-1 and TRBJ2-3, with TRBD2 as a possible D gene (5 bases). The CDR3 covers 18 residues. Germline V gene lookup returns CDR1 DFQATT and CDR2 SNEGSKA (reference sequence). Trimming pared 0 bases from V and 0 bases from J, leaving 19 bases between. This chain's CDR3 is CSAREAGILKISTDTQYF. The DNA for the CDR3 is TGCAGTGCTAGAGAAGCCGGGATACTTAAAATTAGCACAGATACGCAGTATTTT.

This clonotype was recorded at least ten times. The chain joins TRBV2 to TRBJ2-2, with D perhaps assigned TRBD1 or TRBD2 (5 bases each). CDR1 and CDR2 from the germline V gene are SNHLY and FYNNEI. V dropped 5 bases and J dropped 6 bases, with 22 bases sitting between them. The CDR3 contains 17 residues. The CDR3 DNA reads TGTGCCAGCAGTCTCGATGGGACGGACCTCTCCTCCGGGGAGCTGTTTTTT. Translation gives CASSLDGTDLSSGELFF. Looking up the rest from reference TRBV2 and TRBJ2-2 gives the full variable domain: EPEVTQTPSHQVTQMGQEVILRCVPISNHLYFYWYRQILGQKVEFLVSFYNNEISEKSEIFDDQFSVERPDGSNFTLKIRSTKLEDSAMYFCASSLDGTDLSSGELFFGEGSRLTVL.

Concerning this clonotype: A much larger clone lies one base from this, so it may be a read error. The chain recombines TRBV6-1 with TRBJ2-1; TRBD1 might be the D (6 bases). Germline lookup yields CDR1 MNHNS and CDR2 SASEGT. The CDR3 covers 15 residues. CDR3 sequence reads: CASTLGGGGNNEHFF. As DNA, the CDR3 is TGTGCCAGCACCTTAGGGGGTGGCGGTAACAATGAGCATTTCTTC.

This rearrangement joins TRBV29-1 to TRBJ2-1; 7 bases fit TRBD1. The CDR3 extends over 14 amino acids. From germline, CDR1 is SQVTM and CDR2 ANQGSEA. V shed 7 bases and J 0 bases; nucleotides not matched to a gene: 6. Here the CDR3 DNA reads TGCAGCGGTATGGGACAGCGCTCCTACAATGAGCAGTTCTTC. This translates into CSGMGQRSYNEQFF.

The CDR3: CASSQDTVKETQYF. The CDR3, as DNA: TGTGCCAGCAGCCAAGATACAGTTAAAGAGACCCAGTACTTC. J is TRBJ2-5 and V is TRBV14; D remains unclear. Germline loops: CDR1 SGHDN, CDR2 FVKESK. The V gene lost 0 bases and the J gene lost 3 bases, with 8 bases spanning the gap. The CDR3 runs 14 residues.

This clonotype was seen only a few times. The chain is built from TRBV5-4 and TRBJ1-1, with a weak D call TRBD1 (5 bases). Deletions cut 0 bases from V and 4 bases from J, with 7 bases between. CDR1 SGHNT and CDR2 YYREEE come from the germline V gene (reference sequence). The CDR3 is 13 residues long. The CDR3 DNA is TGTGCCAGCAGCTTGGCGGGGGTCACTGAAGCTTTCTTT. Encoded protein: CASSLAGVTEAFF.

This clonotype was detected ten times or more. The rearrangement joins TRBV7-3 to TRBJ2-1; no firm D call. The germline V gene has CDR1 SGHTA and CDR2 FQGTGA. V lost 0 bases to trimming and J lost 0 bases, with 9 bases between them. This CDR3 is built from 16 residues. The CDR3 is CASSLTPSGSYNEQFF. For the CDR3, the DNA is TGTGCCAGCAGCTTAACCCCGAGTGGCTCCTACAATGAGCAGTTCTTC.

At least ten counts were recorded for this clonotype. Here the CDR3 reads CSASSGGAAGELFF. DNA for the CDR3: TGCAGTGCTAGTAGCGGGGGGGCCGCGGGGGAGCTGTTTTTT. The chain joins TRBV20-1 to TRBJ2-2; 11 bases align to TRBD2. J gave up 8 bases and V 3 bases, and 5 bases lay outside the gene matches. The CDR3 runs to 14 residues. The germline CDR1 and CDR2 sequences are DFQATT and SNEGSKA (reference sequence).

Ten or more counts support this clonotype. This rearrangement joins TRBV5-1 to TRBJ2-1; D is unresolved. Germline V gives CDR1 SGHRS, CDR2 YFSETQ. V lost 2 bases to trimming and J lost 13 bases, with 22 bases between them. This CDR3 has 15 residues. CDR3 coding DNA: TGCGCCAGCAGCTTATTAGGACCAGGTCCATCCATACAGTTCTTC. It encodes CASSLLGPGPSIQFF.

This clonotype was seen ten or more times. This chain connects TRBV7-2 to TRBJ2-3; D might be TRBD2 (6 bases). Trimming took off 4 bases at V and 1 base at J, with 9 bases between the two ends. The CDR3 spans 14 residues. The germline gives CDR1 SGHTA, CDR2 FQGNSA. CDR3 protein: CASSWLAGTDTQYF. The CDR3 bases are TGTGCCAGCAGCTGGTTAGCGGGCACAGATACGCAGTATTTT.

This clonotype was recorded many times. The chain links TRBV7-2 to TRBJ2-7, with D uncertain. Germline CDR1 SGHTA, CDR2 FQGNSA. The CDR3 is 13 residues long. V lost 4 bases to trimming and J lost 4 bases, with 11 bases between them. CDR3 nucleotide sequence: TGTGCCAGCAGCTCGATGAGTGTTTACGAGCAGTACTTC. It codes for CASSSMSVYEQYF.

In this sample, this clonotype turned up many times. V is TRBV3-1 and J is TRBJ2-1; D is undetermined. The CDR3 is 16 amino acids. CDR1 is LGHDT and CDR2 is YNNKEL in the germline V gene (reference sequence). The V and J ends lost 4 bases and 5 bases respectively, with 18 bases between them. This chain's CDR3 is CASSPHGVGMNNEQFF. DNA for the CDR3: TGTGCCAGCAGCCCGCACGGTGTAGGGATGAACAATGAGCAGTTCTTC.

This clonotype was recorded at least ten times. The rearrangement joins TRBV29-1 to TRBJ1-2; D remains unclear. In germline, CDR1 is SQVTM, CDR2 ANQGSEA. V was shortened by 4 bases and J by 4 bases, with 16 bases between the two germline ends. The CDR3 is 14 amino acids. DNA for the CDR3: TGCAGCGTTGTTGATGAGGGCTTAAGCTATGGCTACACCTTC. Its translation is CSVVDEGLSYGYTF.

In its sample, this clonotype was seen many times. The chain uses TRBV5-1 and TRBJ2-1; D may be TRBD1 (6 bases). The germline V gene encodes CDR1 SGHRS and CDR2 YFSETQ. V lost 0 bases to trimming and J lost 5 bases, with 12 bases between them. This CDR3 contains 15 residues. The chain's CDR3 is CASSLAQGLDNEQFF. The CDR3 nucleotides read TGCGCCAGCAGCTTGGCACAGGGCCTTGACAATGAGCAGTTCTTC.

This chain connects TRBV7-9 to TRBJ1-2; the D gene is possibly TRBD1 (6 bases). Germline lookup yields CDR1 SEHNR and CDR2 FQNEAQ (reference sequence). V lost 1 base and J 6 bases, leaving 15 bases between the germline ends. The CDR3 spans 15 residues. CDR3 bases: TGTGCCAGCAGCTTAGTGGGCAGGGGTGTTGATGGCTACACCTTC. This encodes CASSLVGRGVDGYTF. Supplemented by reference TRBV7-9 and TRBJ1-2, the full variable domain reads DTGVSQNPRHKITKRGQNVTFRCDPISEHNRLYWYRQTLGQGPEFLTYFQNEAQLEKSRLLSDRFSAERPKGSFSTLEIQRTEQGDSAMYLCASSLVGRGVDGYTFGSGTRLTVV.

The chain couples TRBV5-6 to TRBJ2-1; D is uncertain. Trimming removed 3 bases from V and 3 bases from J, with 10 bases in between. Germline lookup yields CDR1 SGHDT and CDR2 YYEEEE. This CDR3 has 14 residues. The DNA of the CDR3 is TGTGCCAGCAGCTCCGGGCATCTCTACAATGAGCAGTTCTTC. Translated: CASSSGHLYNEQFF.

This clonotype occurred many times. The J gene is TRBJ1-5, the V gene TRBV28, with D hard to call. Germline assignment: CDR1 MDHEN and CDR2 SYDVKM. The V end lost 6 bases, the J end lost 5 bases, and 14 bases lay between the germline ends. This CDR3 region has 14 residues. The CDR3 nucleotides read TGTGCCAGCAGCCTCACGATTTTCGATCAGCCCCAGCATTTT. This gives the protein CASSLTIFDQPQHF.

This clonotype was found many times. The rearrangement joins TRBV5-1 to TRBJ1-2, with D possibly TRBD1 on 5 matching bases. The germline CDR1 and CDR2 sequences are SGHRS and YFSETQ. The V and J ends lost 1 base and 6 bases respectively, with 10 bases between them. CDR3 length equals 13 residues. The CDR3, as DNA: TGCGCCAGCAGCTTGTTACAGGACCATGGCTACACCTTC. Translation: CASSLLQDHGYTF.

In its sample, this clonotype was seen many times. This chain links TRBV2 with TRBJ1-5; D uncertain. Germline V gene sequence: CDR1 SNHLY, CDR2 FYNNEI. The CDR3 loop spans 13 amino acids. V lost 4 bases, J lost 7 bases, and 11 bases lay in between. CDR3 amino acids: CASSVRGYQPQHF. CDR3 sequence (DNA): TGTGCCAGCAGTGTTAGAGGGTACCAGCCCCAGCATTTT.

This clonotype was seen repeatedly, ten times or more. J is TRBJ2-3 and V is TRBV6-6, with 8 bases that match TRBD2. Germline V lookup: CDR1 MNHNY, CDR2 SVGAGI (reference sequence). J gave up 4 bases and V 4 bases, and 1 base lay outside the gene matches. The CDR3 has 13 amino acids. CDR3 amino acids: CASSSGGADTQYF. The CDR3 DNA reads as TGTGCCAGCAGTTCGGGGGGGGCAGATACGCAGTATTTT.

This clonotype was observed many times. This chain joins TRBV30 and TRBJ2-3; D is perhaps TRBD2 (6 bases). This CDR3 is 13 amino acids long. Trimming pared 6 bases from V and 5 bases from J, leaving 15 bases between. The V gene's germline CDR1 is GTSNPN and CDR2 SVGIG (reference sequence). DNA of the CDR3: TGTGCCTGCTCCCGGAGGGCTCAAGATACGCAGTATTTT. Translation: CACSRRAQDTQYF.

V usage is TRBV4-2 and J usage is TRBJ2-7, with 7 nucleotides matching TRBD2. V trimming: 0 bases; J trimming: 2 bases; junction bases outside the gene matches: 10. CDR1 LGHNA and CDR2 YNFKEQ come from the germline V gene. This CDR3 is built from 17 residues. The CDR3 nucleotides are TGTGCCAGCAGCCAAGACACACCGGGACTAAGCGCCTACGAGCAGTACTTC. Translating it yields CASSQDTPGLSAYEQYF.

This clonotype was counted ten times or more. The chain has TRBV29-1 and TRBJ1-1; the D gene is possibly TRBD1 (5 bases). This CDR3 is 13 amino acids long. Germline V gene sequence: CDR1 SQVTM, CDR2 ANQGSEA. The V end was cut by 6 bases, the J end by 0 bases, with 11 bases between. This chain's CDR3 is CSVGTELNTEAFF. In DNA form, the CDR3 reads TGCAGCGTGGGGACGGAACTGAACACTGAAGCTTTCTTT.

In this sample, this clonotype turned up many times. V usage is TRBV11-2 and J usage is TRBJ2-7; D ambiguous. This CDR3 spans 14 amino acids. Germline V CDR1 and CDR2: SGHAT, FQNNGV. Deletions cut 3 bases from V and 4 bases from J, with 13 bases between. Here the CDR3 reads CASSFDNYIYEQYF. As DNA, the CDR3 is TGTGCCAGCAGCTTCGACAACTACATATACGAGCAGTACTTC.

This clonotype was counted ten times or more. The chain joins TRBV3-1 to TRBJ2-7, with 9 bases identical to TRBD2. The CDR3 is made up of 17 amino acids. Trimming removed 2 bases from V and 2 bases from J; junction bases left unmatched: 10. Germline V gene sequence: CDR1 LGHDT, CDR2 YNNKEL (reference sequence). The CDR3 nucleotides read TGTGCCAGCAGCCAACCATTTAGCGGGGGCAGAACCTACGAGCAGTACTTC. This encodes CASSQPFSGGRTYEQYF.

This clonotype was counted at least ten times. The chain recombines TRBV15 with TRBJ2-3; no firm D call. V was trimmed by 5 bases and J by 6 bases, leaving 15 bases between them. The CDR3 extends over 14 amino acids. Germline CDR1 is LNHNV and CDR2 is YYDKDF (reference sequence). The CDR3 loop is CATSPRSGADTQYF. CDR3 sequence (DNA): TGTGCCACCAGCCCGCGTTCAGGAGCGGATACGCAGTATTTT.

Many counts were recorded for this clonotype. The chain recombines TRBV2 with TRBJ2-5; the D call may be TRBD1 or TRBD2 (5 bases each). In germline, CDR1 is SNHLY, CDR2 FYNNEI. The CDR3 has 12 amino acids. Trimming took 7 bases from V and 4 from J, leaving 10 bases between them. CDR3 residues: CASTVRGETQYF. In DNA form, the CDR3 reads TGTGCCAGCACGGTGAGGGGAGAGACCCAGTACTTC. The variable domain in full, completed from reference TRBV2 and TRBJ2-5, reads EPEVTQTPSHQVTQMGQEVILRCVPISNHLYFYWYRQILGQKVEFLVSFYNNEISEKSEIFDDQFSVERPDGSNFTLKIRSTKLEDSAMYFCASTVRGETQYFGPGTRLLVL.